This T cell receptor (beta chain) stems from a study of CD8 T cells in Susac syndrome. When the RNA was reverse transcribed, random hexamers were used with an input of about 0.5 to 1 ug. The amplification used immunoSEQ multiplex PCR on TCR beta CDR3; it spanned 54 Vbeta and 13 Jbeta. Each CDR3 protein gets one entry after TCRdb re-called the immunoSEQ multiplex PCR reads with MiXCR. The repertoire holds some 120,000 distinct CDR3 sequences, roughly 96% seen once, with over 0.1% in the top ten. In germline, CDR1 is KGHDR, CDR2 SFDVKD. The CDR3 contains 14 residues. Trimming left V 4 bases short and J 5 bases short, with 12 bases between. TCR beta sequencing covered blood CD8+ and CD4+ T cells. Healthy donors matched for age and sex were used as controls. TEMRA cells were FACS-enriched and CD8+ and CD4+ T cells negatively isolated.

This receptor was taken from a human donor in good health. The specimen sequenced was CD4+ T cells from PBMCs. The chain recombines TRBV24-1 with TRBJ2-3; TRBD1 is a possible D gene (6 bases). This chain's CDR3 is CATSEPAGEDTQYF. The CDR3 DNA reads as TGTGCCACCAGTGAGCCCGCAGGGGAAGATACGCAGTATTTT.